These T cell receptor beta chains were read from a single sample in a study of blood T cell repertoires in COVID-19. Profiled with immunoSEQ multiplex PCR; TCRdb holds only in-frame clones, not every one. The sample contains roughly 100,000 clones, around 80% of which appear only once. The sample taken for sequencing was peripheral blood. All receptors come from a man aged 70-80 years with acute or convalescent COVID-19. The conserved cysteine and the conserved F or W are not part of the CDR3 here. Fields, in order: V gene, D gene, CDR3 protein. A D gene is named only where the DNA matches it firmly.

>TRBV13|TRBD2
ASSGAGADTQY
>TRBV25-1|.
ARSGRKGSQPQH
>TRBV4-1|TRBD1
ASSQDDRAGELF
>TRBV5-4|.
ASSLDPGDTQY
>TRBV15|.
ATSRAGDSNQPQH
>TRBV5-1|.
ASSFASGDTEAF
>TRBV4-2|TRBD1
ASSQDDRGSGELF
>TRBV29-1|.
SVALWRELDTEAF
>TRBV7-2|.
ASSFTGFNTEAF
>TRBV28|TRBD2
ASSPGTSGSLDEQY
>TRBV6-5|TRBD1
ASSPRTGLSNEQF
>TRBV7-9|.
ASSLVLTGNTGELF
>TRBV6-5|.
ASSYGAGRTEAF
>TRBV3-1/TRBV3-2|.
ASSQGSQLTVTEAF
>TRBV14|.
ASSPSQGLGTEAF
>TRBV6-5|TRBD1
ASRTEGARDEKLF
>TRBV5-1|.
ASSLSGGETQY
>TRBV24-1|.
ATQEGNEQF
>TRBV5-6|TRBD2
ASSWIGRTSYNEQF